The text below deals with one T cell receptor beta chain. The target antigen is unknown. This sample was taken from a study of cytotoxic CD8 clonotypes in ibrutinib-treated CLL. Cryopreserved PBMCs supplied around 1.8 micrograms of genomic DNA for TCR beta libraries. Produced via immunoSEQ multiplex PCR; TCRdb's table is partial and in-frame only. Counted here are approximately 26,000 clones, roughly 85% occurring once; the ten biggest clones make up 8%. The CDR3 runs 14 residues. Germline loops: CDR1 SGHAT, CDR2 FQNNGV. V was pared by 5 bases and J by 3 bases, with 6 bases of the junction left unmatched. Study-wide results and caveats: Baseline-level clonality went beyond age-matched healthy donors and moved in step with circulating CD8+ T-cell counts.

This sample comprised PBMCs, obtained after 24 months of ibrutinib treatment. The chain combines TRBV11-2 with TRBJ2-7; 8 nucleotides match TRBD2. This clonotype originated in a human donor with chronic lymphocytic leukemia. CDR3 region: CASSPSGGVYEQYF. CDR3 DNA sequence: TGTGCCAGCAGCCCCTCGGGAGGGGTCTACGAGCAGTACTTC.